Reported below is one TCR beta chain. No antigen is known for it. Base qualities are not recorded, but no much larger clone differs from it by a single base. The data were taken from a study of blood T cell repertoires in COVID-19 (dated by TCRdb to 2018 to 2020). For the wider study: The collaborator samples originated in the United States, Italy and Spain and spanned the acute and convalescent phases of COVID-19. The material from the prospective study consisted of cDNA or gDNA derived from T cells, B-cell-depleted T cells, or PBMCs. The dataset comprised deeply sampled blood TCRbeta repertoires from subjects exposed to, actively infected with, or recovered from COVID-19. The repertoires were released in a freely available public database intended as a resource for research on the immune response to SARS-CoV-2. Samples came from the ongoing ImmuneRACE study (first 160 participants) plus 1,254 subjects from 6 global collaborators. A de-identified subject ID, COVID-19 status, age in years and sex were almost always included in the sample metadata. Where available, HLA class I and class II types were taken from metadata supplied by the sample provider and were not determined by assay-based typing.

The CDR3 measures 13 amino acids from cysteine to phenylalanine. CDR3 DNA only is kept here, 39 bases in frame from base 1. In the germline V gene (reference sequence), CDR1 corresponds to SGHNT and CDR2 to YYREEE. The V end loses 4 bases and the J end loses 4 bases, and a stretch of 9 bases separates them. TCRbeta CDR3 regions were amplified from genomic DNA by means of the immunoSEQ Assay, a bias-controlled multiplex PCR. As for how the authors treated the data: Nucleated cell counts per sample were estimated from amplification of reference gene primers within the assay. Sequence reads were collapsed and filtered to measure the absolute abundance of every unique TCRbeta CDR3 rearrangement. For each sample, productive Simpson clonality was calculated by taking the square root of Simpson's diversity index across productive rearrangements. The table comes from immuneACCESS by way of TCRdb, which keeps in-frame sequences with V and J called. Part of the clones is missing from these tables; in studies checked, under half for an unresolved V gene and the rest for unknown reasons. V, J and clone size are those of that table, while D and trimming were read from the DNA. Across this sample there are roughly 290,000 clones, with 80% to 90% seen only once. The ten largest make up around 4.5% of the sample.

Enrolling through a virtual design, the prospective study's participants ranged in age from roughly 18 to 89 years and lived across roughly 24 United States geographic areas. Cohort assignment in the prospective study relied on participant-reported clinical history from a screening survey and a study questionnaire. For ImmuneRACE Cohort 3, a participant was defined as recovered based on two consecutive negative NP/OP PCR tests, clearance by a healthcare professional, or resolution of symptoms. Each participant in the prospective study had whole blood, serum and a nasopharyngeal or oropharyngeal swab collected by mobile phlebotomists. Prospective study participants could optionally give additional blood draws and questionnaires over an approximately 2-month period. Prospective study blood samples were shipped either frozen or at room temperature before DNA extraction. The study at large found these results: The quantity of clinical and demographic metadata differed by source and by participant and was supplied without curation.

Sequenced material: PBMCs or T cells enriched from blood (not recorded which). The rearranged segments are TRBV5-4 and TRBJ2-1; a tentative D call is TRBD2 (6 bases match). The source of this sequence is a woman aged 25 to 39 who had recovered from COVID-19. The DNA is TGTGCCAGCAGCCCGGGAGTTTACAATGAGCAGTTCTTC. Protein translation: CASSPGVYNEQFF.